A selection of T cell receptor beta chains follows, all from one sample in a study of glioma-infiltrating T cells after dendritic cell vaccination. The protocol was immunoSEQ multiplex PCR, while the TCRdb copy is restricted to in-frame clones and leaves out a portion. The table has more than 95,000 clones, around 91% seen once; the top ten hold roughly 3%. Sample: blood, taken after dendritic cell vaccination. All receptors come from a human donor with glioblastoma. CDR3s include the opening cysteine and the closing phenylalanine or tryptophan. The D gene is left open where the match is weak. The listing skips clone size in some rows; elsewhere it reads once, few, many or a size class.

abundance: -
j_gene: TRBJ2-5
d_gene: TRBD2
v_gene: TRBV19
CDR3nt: TGTGCCAGTAGTATTCGGACTAGCGGGAGGGGGGAGGAGACCCAGTACTTC
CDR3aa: CASSIRTSGRGEETQYF

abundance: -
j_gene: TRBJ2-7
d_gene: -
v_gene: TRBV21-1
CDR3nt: TGTGCCAGCAAGTCCGGGGAGGAGGGTAGGGACCACGAGCAGTACTTC
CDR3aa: CASKSGEEGRDHEQYF

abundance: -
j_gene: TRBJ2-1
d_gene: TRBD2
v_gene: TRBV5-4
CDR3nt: TGTGCCAGCAGCTACGGGACTAATCCTACAAGTGAGCAGTTCTTC
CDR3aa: CASSYGTNPTSEQFF

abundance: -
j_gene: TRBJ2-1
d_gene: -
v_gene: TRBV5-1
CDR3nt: TGCGCCAGCAGCTTGGATTCAGGGTATTCCGATGAGCAGTTCTTC
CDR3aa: CASSLDSGYSDEQFF

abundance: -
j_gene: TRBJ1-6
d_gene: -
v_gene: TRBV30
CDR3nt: TGTGCCTGGACTCGTGGGGGGTCCTATAATTCACCCCTCCACTTT
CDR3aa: CAWTRGGSYNSPLHF

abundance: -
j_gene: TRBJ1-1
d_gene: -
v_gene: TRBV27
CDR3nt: TGTGCCAGCTCCTCAAGGGGAAGTGAAGCTTTCTTT
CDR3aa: CASSSRGSEAFF

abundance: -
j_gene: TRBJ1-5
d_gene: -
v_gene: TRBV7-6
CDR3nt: TGTGCCAGCAGCCGGACAAGAGATCAGCCCCAGCATTTT
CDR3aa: CASSRTRDQPQHF

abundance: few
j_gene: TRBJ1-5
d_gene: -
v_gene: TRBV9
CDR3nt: TGTGCCAGCAGCGTAGGAACAGTAAATCAGCCCCAGCATTTT
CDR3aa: CASSVGTVNQPQHF

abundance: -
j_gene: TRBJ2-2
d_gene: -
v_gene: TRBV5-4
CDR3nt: TGTGCCAGCAGCTTAGGCGGCCTTACCGGGGAGCTGTTTTTT
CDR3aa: CASSLGGLTGELFF

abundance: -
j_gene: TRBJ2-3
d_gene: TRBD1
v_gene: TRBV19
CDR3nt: TGTGCCAGTAATATGGGACAGGCTGAAGATACGCAGTATTTT
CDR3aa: CASNMGQAEDTQYF

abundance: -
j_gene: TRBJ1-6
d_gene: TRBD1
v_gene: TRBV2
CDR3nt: TGTGCCAGCAGTGTAGCGGACAGGGGTAATTCACCCCTCCACTTT
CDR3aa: CASSVADRGNSPLHF

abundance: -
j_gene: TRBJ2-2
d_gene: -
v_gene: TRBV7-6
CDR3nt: TGTGCCAGACAGGGAAGAATGTACACCGGGGAGCTGTTTTTT
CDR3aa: CARQGRMYTGELFF

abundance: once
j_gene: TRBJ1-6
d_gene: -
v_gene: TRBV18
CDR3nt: TGTGCCAGCTCCCCAAGCAGGGATTCCCCCCTCCACTTT
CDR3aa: CASSPSRDSPLHF

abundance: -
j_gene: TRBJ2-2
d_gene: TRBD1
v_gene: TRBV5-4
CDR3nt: TGTGCCAGCAGCGAGGGACAGGGAAACACCGGGGAGCTGTTTTTT
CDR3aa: CASSEGQGNTGELFF

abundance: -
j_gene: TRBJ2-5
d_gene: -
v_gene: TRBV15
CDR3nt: TGTGCCACCAGCCGGTACCAAGAGACCCAGTACTTC
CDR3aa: CATSRYQETQYF

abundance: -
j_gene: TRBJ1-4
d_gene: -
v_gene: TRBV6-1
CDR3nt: TGTGCCAGCAGTGGAGGACGGGAGCTTAATGAAAAACTGTTTTTT
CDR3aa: CASSGGRELNEKLFF

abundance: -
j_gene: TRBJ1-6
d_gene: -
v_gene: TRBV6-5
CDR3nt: TGTGCCAGCCGCTCCAGGGTGTCAAGGTCACCCCTCCACTTT
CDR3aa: CASRSRVSRSPLHF

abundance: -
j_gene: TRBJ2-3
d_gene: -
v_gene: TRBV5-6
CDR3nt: TGTGCCAGCAGCTTGGTGACAGCCTTCGGAGATACGCAGTATTTT
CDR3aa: CASSLVTAFGDTQYF

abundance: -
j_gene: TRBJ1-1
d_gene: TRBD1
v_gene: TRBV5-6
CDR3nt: TGTGCCAGCAGCGAAACGGGACAGGGGCAAGCTTTCTTT
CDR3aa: CASSETGQGQAFF

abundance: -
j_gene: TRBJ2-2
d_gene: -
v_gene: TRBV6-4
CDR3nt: TGTGCCAGCAGTCGAGAGAACACCGGGGAGCTGTTTTTT
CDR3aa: CASSRENTGELFF

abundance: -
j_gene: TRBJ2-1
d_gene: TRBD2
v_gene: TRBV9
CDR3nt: TGTGCCAGCAGTCTCGCTAGCGGGGGGGCATCAGACAATGAGCAGTTCTTC
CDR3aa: CASSLASGGASDNEQFF

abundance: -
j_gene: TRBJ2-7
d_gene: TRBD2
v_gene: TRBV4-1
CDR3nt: TGCGCCAGCAGCCAAGAAGGGACTAGCGGCTACGAGCAGTACTTC
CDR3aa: CASSQEGTSGYEQYF

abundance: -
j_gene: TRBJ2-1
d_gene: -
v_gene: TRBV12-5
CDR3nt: TGTGCTAGTGGACCGGAGTCGGCAAATGAGCAGTTCTTC
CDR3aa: CASGPESANEQFF

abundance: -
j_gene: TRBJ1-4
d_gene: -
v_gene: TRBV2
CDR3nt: TGTGCCAGCACACAGGTTAATGAAAAACTGTTTTTT
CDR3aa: CASTQVNEKLFF

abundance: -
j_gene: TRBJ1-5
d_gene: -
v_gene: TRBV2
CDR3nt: TGTGCCAGCAGTACTAGTGGGGGCGGCTATAGCAATCAGCCCCAGCATTTT
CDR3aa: CASSTSGGGYSNQPQHF

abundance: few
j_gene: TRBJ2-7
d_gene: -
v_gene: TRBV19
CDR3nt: TGTGCCAGTAGAATGAGGGACACCAACTACGAGCAGTACTTC
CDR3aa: CASRMRDTNYEQYF